This is a list of T cell receptor beta chains from one sample in a study of graft-versus-host responses after intestinal transplantation. These receptors have no identified antigens. TCRdb's copy holds only in-frame clones and misses some; the assay was immunoSEQ multiplex PCR. This table holds about 88,000 clones, about 94% found once. This material consisted of unstimulated CD4+ T cells sorted from spleen or lymph node cells, taken before transplant. All receptors derive from a human donor who was the organ donor for an intestinal transplant. The CDR3 runs from the conserved cysteine through the conserved F or W. Clone size, where shown, is once, few, many, or a class for clones that have expanded.

>TRBV2|.
CASLGTGSFEQFF
>TRBV2|few
CASSEDRGREQYF
>TRBV18|.
CASSRQGAVYEQYF
>TRBV9|.
CASSVGGYTEAFF
>TRBV28|.
CASSTPAGQGYEQYF
>TRBV7-2|.
CASSLMQTYEQYF
>TRBV28|.
CASSLAGIAKNIQYF
>TRBV28|.
CASSFAGGITDTQYF
>TRBV5-8|.
CASSLVPGSWGMEPQHF
>TRBV27|.
CASSFDRGPLYTEAFF
>TRBV18|.
CASSPQQGAVSYQPQHF
>TRBV10-3|few
CAISETATNEKLFF
>TRBV2|.
CASKIHMTVNTEAFF
>TRBV27|once
CASSLSGVGTSYEQYF
>TRBV21-1|.
CAGGGFWIWDQPQHF
>TRBV29-1|.
CSVVGEQVYGYTF
>TRBV4-2|.
CASSQDQPGAGELFF
>TRBV4-2|.
CASSQGVAGGSYNEQFF
>TRBV18|.
CASSPPDRGAGGYTF
>TRBV7-9|.
CASSLEGQPTDTQYF
>TRBV28|.
CASSLYRDNYEQYF
>TRBV9|.
CASSAGQGAPNTEAFF
>TRBV11-1|.
CASSFGGATETQYF
>TRBV11-2|.
CASSSVRGAKNNEQFF
>TRBV7-2|.
CASSLDGGSRGLNTEAFF
>TRBV6-1|.
CASSAGTGARGYTF
>TRBV4-1|.
CASSQAWSNNEQFF
>TRBV18|.
CASSPQGNQPQHF
>TRBV2|.
CASSEGNRGSRFF
>TRBV11-2|.
CASSSHMTRTDYEQYF
>TRBV25-1|.
CASSGTSGTGNEKLFF
>TRBV25-1|.
CASRRGSTDTQYF
>TRBV7-7|.
CASSPGTNQPQHF
>TRBV5-1|few
CASSLLAGGLYNEQFF
>TRBV18|.
CASSPPGLQIEKLFF
>TRBV5-4|.
CASSLFSSGGSYEQYF
>TRBV4-1|.
CASSQEKRGAYEQYF
>TRBV6-5|.
CASRASGGTDTQYF
>TRBV6-6|.
CASSYRSLEQYF
>TRBV6-5|.
CASSYSTRGRGELFF
>TRBV27|.
CASAIGIGNTEAFF
>TRBV6-5|.
CASSYLTGDNSPLHF
>TRBV7-9|.
CASRPEVGGTEAFF
>TRBV28|.
CASSPLGLAQGPGTQYF
>TRBV28|.
CASSKYAENTGELFF
>TRBV25-1|.
CASRGLSYNEQFF
>TRBV2|.
CASSGGSGNTIYF
>TRBV5-1|.
CASSLAGTGANIQYF